This T cell receptor (beta chain) was recovered during a study of blood T cells in healthy people across ages. Findings and limits, study-wide: Age showed a roughly linear inverse relationship with TCR beta diversity per million T cells.

As for this clonotype: The antigen remains unidentified.

A sample-barcoded 5' primer and a J-beta primer mix were used in a second PCR of roughly 7 to 12 cycles. All cDNA molecules were each tagged by a template-switch adaptor with 12 random nucleotides. TCRdb redid the calling of the 5' RACE reads with MiXCR, one entry per CDR3 protein. The sample consists of fewer than 2,000,000 distinct CDR3 sequences, around 35% of them appearing once. Germline V lookup: CDR1 SGHKS, CDR2 YYEKEE (reference sequence). This CDR3 has 15 residues. Trimming removed 2 bases from V and 4 bases from J, with 10 bases in between. The sequence came from a woman aged 25-40 years in good health. Sequenced input: blood. V is TRBV5-5 and J is TRBJ1-6; D perhaps matches TRBD1 (5 bases). This CDR3 is CASSLDRPYNSPLHF. The CDR3, as DNA: TGTGCCAGCAGCTTAGACAGACCTTATAATTCACCCCTCCACTTT. Combining the CDR3 with reference TRBV5-5 and TRBJ1-6 gives the whole variable domain DAGVTQSPTHLIKTRGQQVTLRCSPISGHKSVSWYQQVLGQGPQFIFQYYEKEERGRGNFPDRFSARQFPNYSSELNVNALLLGDSALYLCASSLDRPYNSPLHFGNGTRLTVT.